The source of this TCR beta chain is a study of identical twins. Unique molecular identifiers were present on cDNA, and template switching added a universal primer site. TCRdb re-analysed the 5' RACE reads in MiXCR, keeping a single row per CDR3 protein. The profile shows hundreds of thousands of distinct CDR3 sequences, 8.6% of them singletons. Broader study findings: Sequences that were beta out-of-frame showed weaker excess twin sharing. Conclusions relied on cross-sectional statistical analysis, not following the same donors. Insertions were reduced in abundant cord blood beta clonotypes but not in memory repertoires.

Germline V lookup: CDR1 SEHNR, CDR2 FQNEAQ (reference sequence). CDR3 size: 14 residues. This clonotype was detected ten times or more. What it binds is not known. This sample was also put to use in a study of yellow fever vaccine responses in identical twins.

The gene calls are TRBV7-9 and TRBJ2-3; 8 nucleotides match TRBD2. What was sequenced was PBMCs. The sequence derives from a woman aged 18 to 35 in good health. CDR3 loop: CVVEAGVGADTQYF. The CDR3 DNA is TGTGTTGTCGAAGCGGGAGTCGGAGCAGATACGCAGTATTTT.